This entry is about one TCR beta chain. In germline, CDR1 is SGHNT, CDR2 YYREEE (reference sequence). This CDR3 has 14 amino acids. The V end lost 4 bases, the J end lost 2 bases, and 12 bases lay between the germline ends. Repertoires were generated with immunoSEQ multiplex PCR, while TCRdb's copy carries only in-frame clones and drops some. Among about 150,000 clones listed, roughly 88% were seen once. These data originate in a study of control samples from healthy donors and cancer patients. Sequencing was performed on blood. The receptor's source is a man aged 18 to 35 in good health. The gene calls are TRBV5-4 and TRBJ1-1; D is unclear. CDR3 bases: TGTGCCAGCAGCCTATTGGACGGAAACACTGAAGCTTTCTTT. Translating gives CASSLLDGNTEAFF. The variable domain in full, completed from reference TRBV5-4 and TRBJ1-1, reads ETGVTQSPTHLIKTRGQQVTLRCSSQSGHNTVSWYQQALGQGPQFIFQYYREEENGRGNFPPRFSGLQFPNYSSELNVNALELDDSALYLCASSLLDGNTEAFFGQGTRLTVV.